Below, one T cell receptor (beta chain) is given with its context. This specimen belongs to a study of blood T cell repertoires in COVID-19. Study information: Acute and convalescent COVID-19 samples came from the United States, Italy and Spain. In each case, the material was cDNA or gDNA derived from T cells, B-cell-depleted T cells, or PBMCs.

V lost 3 bases and J lost 2, with 23 bases in between. In germline, CDR1 is MNHEY, CDR2 SMNVEV (reference sequence). The CDR3 has 18 residues. Authors' analysis steps: Amplification of reference gene primers was used by the study to estimate nucleated cell counts. Some clones are missing from TCRdb's copy, which holds only in-frame ones; the method was immunoSEQ multiplex PCR. The DNA was the basis for D and trimming; V, J and clone size are from that table. The sample includes 150,000 to 250,000 clones, 70% to 85% of them seen just once. The source material was peripheral blood. This rearrangement joins TRBV27 to TRBJ2-7, with D perhaps matching TRBD1 (6 bases). The TCR was taken from a human donor with acute or convalescent COVID-19. The donor label of this sample is uncertain. The CDR3 sequence is CASSLLATGTRGTYEQYF. The CDR3 DNA reads TGTGCCAGCAGTTTGCTTGCGACCGGGACAAGGGGGACCTACGAGCAGTACTTC.